A single sample gave rise to the 26 T cell receptor beta chains below, sequenced in a study of blood T cell repertoires in COVID-19 (dated by TCRdb to 2018 to 2021). Library preparation was by the immunoSEQ multiplex PCR assay. TCRdb mirrors the immuneACCESS table, restricted to in-frame sequences. Some clones are absent from its copies; in checked studies, under half trace to an unresolved V gene, and the reason for the others is unknown. The sample table holds about 120,000 clones, of which about 78% were seen once. About 2.5% of the sample comes from the top ten. The sample comprised peripheral blood. All receptors derive from a man between 65 and 79 years old with acute or convalescent COVID-19.

The gene calls are TRBV25-1 and TRBJ2-6; TRBD1 is a possible D gene (5 bases). Trimming took 6 bases from V and 13 from J, leaving 10 bases between them. This CDR3 spans 11 amino acids. Looked up from germline, CDR1 is MGHDK and CDR2 is SYGVNS. The CDR3 sequence: CASRGPSVLTF. The CDR3 DNA reads as TGTGCCAGCAGGGGGCCAAGTGTCCTGACTTTC.

The gene calls are TRBV7-3 and TRBJ2-5, with D perhaps matching TRBD1 (6 bases). The CDR3 consists of 13 residues. Germline-derived CDR1 and CDR2 are SGHTA and FQGTGA. V was pared by 5 bases and J by 2 bases, with 9 bases between. This CDR3 reads CASSAGQQETQYF. The CDR3 region has the DNA TGTGCCAGCAGCGCCGGACAGCAAGAGACCCAGTACTTC.

The chain employs TRBV11-3 and TRBJ2-3; tentatively, D is TRBD2 (6 bases). The germline V and J ends were trimmed by 5 bases and 0 bases, with 12 bases remaining between them. From germline, CDR1 is SGHNT and CDR2 YENEEA. The CDR3 covers 15 residues. The CDR3 DNA sequence: TGTGCCAGCAGCAGAATGGAGGGGAGCACAGATACGCAGTATTTT. It codes for CASSRMEGSTDTQYF.

This chain uses TRBV5-4 with TRBJ1-1; D remains unclear. The V and J ends lost 0 bases and 0 bases respectively, with 6 bases between them. CDR1 is SGHNT and CDR2 is YYREEE in the germline V gene (reference sequence). The CDR3 runs 14 residues. The CDR3 DNA follows: TGTGCCAGCAGCTTGGAGAGTGTGAACACTGAAGCTTTCTTT. This gives the protein CASSLESVNTEAFF. Using reference TRBV5-4 and TRBJ1-1 for the parts outside the CDR3, the full variable domain is ETGVTQSPTHLIKTRGQQVTLRCSSQSGHNTVSWYQQALGQGPQFIFQYYREEENGRGNFPPRFSGLQFPNYSSELNVNALELDDSALYLCASSLESVNTEAFFGQGTRLTVV.

This clone was recorded once. The chain couples TRBV6-2 or TRBV6-3 to TRBJ2-1; TRBD1 matches 9 bases. J was trimmed by 2 bases and V by 0 bases; bases with no gene match: 8. The CDR3 has 18 amino acids. The germline CDR1 and CDR2 sequences are MNHEY and SVGEGT. CDR3 bases: TGTGCCAGCAGTTACTCGAGAGCGGACAGGGGACCCTACAATGAGCAGTTCTTC. Its translation is CASSYSRADRGPYNEQFF.

This chain links TRBV7-9 with TRBJ1-1; 7 nucleotides align to TRBD1. The length of the CDR3 is 14 residues. V lost 1 base to trimming and J lost 1 base; unmatched junction nucleotides: 0. Germline-derived CDR1 and CDR2 are SEHNR and FQNEAQ (reference sequence). Here the CDR3 DNA reads TGTGCCAGCAGCTTAGGGACAGGGAACACTGAAGCTTTCTTT. Encoded protein: CASSLGTGNTEAFF.

The CDR3 here is CASSPQSTYGYTF. CDR3 in DNA: TGTGCCAGCAGTCCACAGAGCACCTATGGCTACACCTTC. The V call is TRBV11-3, the J call TRBJ1-2; D remains unclear. V lost 6 bases to trimming and J lost 4 bases, with 12 bases between them. Per germline, CDR1 SGHNT and CDR2 YENEEA. The CDR3 has 13 residues.

This clone has a handful of counts. This chain joins TRBV5-1 and TRBJ2-3; 9 bases match TRBD1. The germline V gene has CDR1 SGHRS and CDR2 YFSETQ. J gave up 4 bases and V 2 bases, and 5 bases lay outside the gene matches. The CDR3 contains 15 residues. The CDR3 is CASSFLGQGADTQYF. The CDR3 DNA sequence: TGCGCCAGCAGCTTTCTGGGACAGGGTGCAGATACGCAGTATTTT.

V is TRBV5-5 and J is TRBJ2-7; D perhaps matches TRBD2 (5 bases). CDR3 length equals 15 residues. Germline CDR1 reads SGHKS; CDR2 reads YYEKEE (reference sequence). V lost 1 base and J lost 2, with 13 bases in between. CDR3: CASSLRTSSPYEQYF. CDR3 nucleotide sequence: TGTGCCAGCAGCTTGAGGACTTCATCCCCCTACGAGCAGTACTTC.

V gene TRBV5-5 combines with J gene TRBJ2-2; the match to TRBD2 covers 9 bases. Germline trimming cut 0 bases from V and 4 bases from J; bases unmatched to any gene: 1. The CDR3 has 15 amino acids. Germline loops: CDR1 SGHKS, CDR2 YYEKEE (reference sequence). CDR3 DNA sequence: TGTGCCAGCAGCTTGGTAGCGGGGGTCACCGGGGAGCTGTTTTTT. Protein product: CASSLVAGVTGELFF. Supplemented by reference TRBV5-5 and TRBJ2-2, the full variable domain reads DAGVTQSPTHLIKTRGQQVTLRCSPISGHKSVSWYQQVLGQGPQFIFQYYEKEERGRGNFPDRFSARQFPNYSSELNVNALLLGDSALYLCASSLVAGVTGELFFGEGSRLTVL.

This rearrangement joins TRBV29-1 to TRBJ2-7, with 12 bases fitting TRBD2. V was clipped by 6 bases and J by 1 base; unmatched bases: 16. There are 18 residues in the CDR3. The V gene's germline CDR1 is SQVTM and CDR2 ANQGSEA. In DNA, the CDR3 is TGCAGCGTCGATGGGACAGTGAAAGGACTAGCGGGGTCCTACGAGCAGTACTTC. Protein product: CSVDGTVKGLAGSYEQYF.

This clone was picked up a small number of times. The J gene is TRBJ2-2, the V gene TRBV7-3, with D possibly matching TRBD1 (5 bases). V lost 1 base and J 5 bases, leaving 11 bases between the germline ends. Germline CDR1 is SGHTA and CDR2 is FQGTGA. The CDR3 covers 15 residues. In DNA form, the CDR3 reads TGTGCCAGCAGCTTAAACGCAGGGCAGACCGGGGAGCTGTTTTTT. Its translation is CASSLNAGQTGELFF.

The CDR3 nucleotides read TGTGCCAGCAGTGGGGAGGAGGGCTATGGCTACACCTTC. Translated, it gives CASSGEEGYGYTF. The V gene is TRBV2, the J gene TRBJ1-2; D uncertain. V lost 4 bases and J lost 4, with 10 bases in between. The CDR3 totals 13 residues. Germline V gene lookup returns CDR1 SNHLY and CDR2 FYNNEI.

The chain recombines TRBV3-1 (or the pseudogene TRBV3-2) with TRBJ1-6; TRBD1 is a possible D gene (5 bases). V dropped 3 bases and J dropped 7 bases, with 13 bases sitting between them. Germline assignment: CDR1 LGHDT and CDR2 YNNKEL (reference sequence). This CDR3 is built from 15 residues. CDR3 protein: CASSQGGMGNSPLHF. The CDR3 DNA reads as TGTGCCAGCAGCCAGGGGGGGATGGGGAATTCACCCCTCCACTTT.

This clone was seen a few times. This chain uses TRBV9 with TRBJ1-2; D remains unclear. CDR1 and CDR2 from the germline V gene are SGDLS and YYNGEE. The CDR3 runs 15 residues. V lost 2 bases, J lost 0 bases, and 11 bases lay in between. CDR3 in amino acids: CASSVRQWSNYGYTF. The CDR3 DNA is TGTGCCAGCAGCGTCCGCCAGTGGTCTAACTATGGCTACACCTTC.

With respect to this clone: Relative to the germline gene, one junction end is altered; a read error may explain this. The V call is TRBV6-5, the J call TRBJ1-2, with 10 bases that match TRBD1. Looked up from germline, CDR1 is MNHEY and CDR2 is SVGAGI. This CDR3 is built from 15 residues. CDR3 nucleotide sequence: TGTGCCAGCAGCTTATCCGGGACAGGGGACTATAGCTACACCTTC. It specifies CASSLSGTGDYSYTF.

The chain links TRBV6-1 to TRBJ1-5, with 10 positions matching TRBD1. The CDR3 is 19 amino acids. Trimming cost V 3 bases and J 4 bases; bases outside gene matches: 15. CDR1 and CDR2 (germline): MNHNS, SASEGT. In DNA, the CDR3 is TGTGCCAGCAGTGACCAACAGGACAGGGGGAGGGTGGTGAATCAGCCCCAGCATTTT. Its translation: CASSDQQDRGRVVNQPQHF.

The V gene is TRBV5-1, the J gene TRBJ2-1, with D possibly TRBD2 on 5 matching bases. Germline values: CDR1 SGHRS, CDR2 YFSETQ. The CDR3 totals 16 residues. Trimming removed 0 bases from V and 0 bases from J, with 10 bases in between. CDR3 amino acids: CASSLGGSSSYNEQFF. CDR3 nucleotides: TGCGCCAGCAGCTTGGGCGGGTCGAGCTCCTACAATGAGCAGTTCTTC.

The table lists this clone with a count of one. The chain is built from TRBV11-3 and TRBJ2-5, with 9 bases that match TRBD2. The germline V gene has CDR1 SGHNT and CDR2 YENEEA. There are 15 residues in the CDR3. V lost 1 base and J lost 5; bases outside the gene matches: 5. The CDR3 region has the DNA TGTGCCAGCAGCTTAGGGGGACTAGCAGGCGAGACCCAGTACTTC. Protein product: CASSLGGLAGETQYF. Complete variable domain (other parts from reference TRBV11-3 and TRBJ2-5): EAGVVQSPRYKIIEKKQPVAFWCNPISGHNTLYWYLQNLGQGPELLIRYENEEAVDDSQLPKDRFSAERLKGVDSTLKIQPAELGDSAVYLCASSLGGLAGETQYFGPGTRLLVL.

The chain carries TRBV5-1 and TRBJ2-3, with 12 bases fitting TRBD2. Germline V lookup: CDR1 SGHRS, CDR2 YFSETQ. The CDR3 has 19 amino acids. V was clipped by 4 bases and J by 1 base; unmatched bases: 13. The CDR3, as DNA: TGCGCCAGCAGCAGGTCGGAGCTAGCGGGGGGGCCCCGCACAGATACGCAGTATTTT. It is translated as CASSRSELAGGPRTDTQYF.

This chain's CDR3 is CASGTGGTSNQPQHF. CDR3 coding DNA: TGTGCCAGCGGGACAGGGGGCACCAGCAATCAGCCCCAGCATTTT. The chain joins TRBV19 to TRBJ1-5, with TRBD1 matching 12 bases. CDR1 LNHDA and CDR2 SQIVND come from the germline V gene (reference sequence). The CDR3 totals 15 residues. V lost 9 bases to trimming and J lost 1 base; unmatched junction nucleotides: 4.

This clone was detected many times. This same CDR3 is encoded by further DNA sequences in the sample. The CDR3 here is CASSLQGGQETQYF. As DNA, the CDR3 is TGCGCCAGCAGCTTACAGGGTGGGCAAGAGACCCAGTACTTC. This chain joins TRBV5-1 and TRBJ2-5, with D possibly matching TRBD1 (6 bases). Germline CDR1 is SGHRS and CDR2 is YFSETQ. V lost 2 bases and J 2 bases, leaving 10 bases between the germline ends. The CDR3 contains 14 residues.

The rearrangement links TRBV7-3 to TRBJ2-1; TRBD2 matches at 9 bases. Looked up from germline, CDR1 is SGHTA and CDR2 is FQGTGA. Unmatched junction bases numbered 7, after V lost 5 bases and J lost 2 bases. The CDR3 consists of 16 residues. In DNA form, the CDR3 reads TGTGCCAGCAGCCCGCCCGGCGGGGGGGCCTACAATGAGCAGTTCTTC. This translates into CASSPPGGGAYNEQFF.

This clone has only one observation. CDR3 sequence (DNA): TGTGCCAGCAGCCAATCCAGGGTTCTCGGCTACGAGCAGTACTTC. Its translation is CASSQSRVLGYEQYF. J is TRBJ2-7 and V is TRBV4-2; TRBD1 might be the D (5 bases). CDR1 and CDR2 (germline): LGHNA, YNFKEQ. The CDR3 sequence is 15 residues long. Trimming left V 2 bases short and J 3 bases short, with 14 bases between.

The genes are TRBV10-3 and TRBJ1-1; D remains unclear. This CDR3 has 12 residues. Germline-derived CDR1 and CDR2 are ENHRY and SYGVKD. V was pared by 7 bases and J by 7 bases, with 13 bases between. The DNA for the CDR3 is TGTGCCATCACCACCTCGGGAGGTGAAGCTTTCTTT. Translating gives CAITTSGGEAFF.

This chain joins TRBV25-1 and TRBJ1-1; TRBD1 matches 9 bases. V lost 10 bases and J lost 3; bases outside the gene matches: 9. Germline V gene lookup returns CDR1 MGHDK and CDR2 SYGVNS. This CDR3 is 14 amino acids long. As DNA, the CDR3 is TGTGCCACCACGGGACAGGGAGGGTACACTGAAGCTTTCTTT. It codes for CATTGQGGYTEAFF.